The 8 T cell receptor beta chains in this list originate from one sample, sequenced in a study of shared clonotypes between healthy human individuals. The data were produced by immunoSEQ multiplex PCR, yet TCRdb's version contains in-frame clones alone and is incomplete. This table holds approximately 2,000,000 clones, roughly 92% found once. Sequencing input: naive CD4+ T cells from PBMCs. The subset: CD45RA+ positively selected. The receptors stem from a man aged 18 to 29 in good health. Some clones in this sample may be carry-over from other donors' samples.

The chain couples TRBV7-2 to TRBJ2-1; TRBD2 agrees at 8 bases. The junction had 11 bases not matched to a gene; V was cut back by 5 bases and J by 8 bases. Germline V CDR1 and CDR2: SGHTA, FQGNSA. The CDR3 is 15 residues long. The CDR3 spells CASSRTSGQDYEQFF. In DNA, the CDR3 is TGTGCCAGCAGCCGCACTAGCGGACAAGATTATGAGCAGTTCTTC.

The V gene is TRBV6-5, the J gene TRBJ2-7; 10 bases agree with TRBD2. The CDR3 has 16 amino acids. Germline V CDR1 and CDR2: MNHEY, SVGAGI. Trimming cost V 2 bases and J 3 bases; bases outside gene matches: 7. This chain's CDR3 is CASSYRLAGDSYEQYF. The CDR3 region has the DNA TGTGCCAGCAGTTACCGCCTAGCGGGAGATAGCTACGAGCAGTACTTC.

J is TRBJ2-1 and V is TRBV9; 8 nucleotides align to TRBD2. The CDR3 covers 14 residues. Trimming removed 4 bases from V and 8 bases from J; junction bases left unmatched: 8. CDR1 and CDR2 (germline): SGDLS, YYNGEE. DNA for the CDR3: TGTGCCAGCAGCCGTAGAGTCGGGGGGGATGAGCAGTTCTTC. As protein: CASSRRVGGDEQFF.

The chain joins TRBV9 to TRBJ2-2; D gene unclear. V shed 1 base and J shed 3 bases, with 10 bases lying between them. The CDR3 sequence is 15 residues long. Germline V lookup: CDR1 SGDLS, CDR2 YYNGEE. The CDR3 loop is CASSVTLGYTGELFF. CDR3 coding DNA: TGTGCCAGCAGCGTAACTCTAGGGTACACCGGGGAGCTGTTTTTT.

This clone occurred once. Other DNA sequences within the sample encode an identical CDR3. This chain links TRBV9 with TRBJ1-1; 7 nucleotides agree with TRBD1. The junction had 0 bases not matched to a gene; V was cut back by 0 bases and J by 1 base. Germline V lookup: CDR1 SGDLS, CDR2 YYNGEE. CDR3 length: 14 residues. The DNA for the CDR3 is TGTGCCAGCAGCGTAGAGGGGGCGAACACTGAAGCTTTCTTT. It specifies CASSVEGANTEAFF.

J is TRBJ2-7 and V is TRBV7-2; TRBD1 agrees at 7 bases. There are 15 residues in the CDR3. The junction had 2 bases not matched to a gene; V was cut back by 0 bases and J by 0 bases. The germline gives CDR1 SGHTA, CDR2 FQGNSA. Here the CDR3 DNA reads TGTGCCAGCAGCTTAGCGAGGGGGCCCTCCTACGAGCAGTACTTC. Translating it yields CASSLARGPSYEQYF.

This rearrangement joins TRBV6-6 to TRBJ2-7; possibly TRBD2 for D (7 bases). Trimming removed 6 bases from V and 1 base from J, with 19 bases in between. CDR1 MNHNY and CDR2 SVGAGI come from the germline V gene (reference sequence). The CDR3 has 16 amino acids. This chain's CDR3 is CASSPSGTSESYEQYF. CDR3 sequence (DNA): TGTGCCAGCAGCCCCAGCGGGACAAGCGAATCCTACGAGCAGTACTTC.

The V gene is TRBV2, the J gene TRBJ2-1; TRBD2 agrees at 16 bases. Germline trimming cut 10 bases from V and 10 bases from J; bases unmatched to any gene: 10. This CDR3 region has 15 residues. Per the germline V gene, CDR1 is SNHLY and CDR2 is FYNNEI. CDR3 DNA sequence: TGTGCCATCTCAATCCCGGGACTAGCGGGAGGGGAGCAGTTCTTC. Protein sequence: CAISIPGLAGGEQFF.